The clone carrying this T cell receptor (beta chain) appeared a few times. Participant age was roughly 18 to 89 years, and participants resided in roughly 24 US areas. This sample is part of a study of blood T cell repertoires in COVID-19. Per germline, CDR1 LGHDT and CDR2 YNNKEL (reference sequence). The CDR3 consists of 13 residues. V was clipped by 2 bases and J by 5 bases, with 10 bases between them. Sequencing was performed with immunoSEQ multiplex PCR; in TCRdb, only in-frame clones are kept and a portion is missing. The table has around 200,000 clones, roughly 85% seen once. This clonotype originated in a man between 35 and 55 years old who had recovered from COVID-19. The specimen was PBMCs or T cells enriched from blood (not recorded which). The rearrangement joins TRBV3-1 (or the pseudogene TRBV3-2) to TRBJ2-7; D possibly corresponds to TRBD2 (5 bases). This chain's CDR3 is CASSQPGRDEQYF. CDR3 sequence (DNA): TGTGCCAGCAGCCAACCCGGGCGGGACGAGCAGTACTTC.